Below are 15 T cell receptor beta chains sequenced from a single sample in a study of OX40 agonist ivuxolimab in advanced cancers. Method: immunoSEQ multiplex PCR; TCRdb's copy keeps in-frame clones and lacks some. This table holds 55,000 to 70,000 clones, 80% to 90% found once. The source was CD4+ or CD8+ T cells sorted from blood, collected in a trial of the OX40 agonist ivuxolimab. These receptors all come from an adult with an advanced solid tumor such as melanoma, head and neck, liver or kidney cancer.

This sequence joins TRBV28 and TRBJ1-4; D is undetermined. V was trimmed by 3 bases and J by 11 bases, leaving 28 bases between them. The CDR3 has 18 amino acids. Germline loops: CDR1 MDHEN, CDR2 SYDVKM. The CDR3 loop is CASSFFPGMSRDRGKLFF. Written as DNA, the CDR3 is TGTGCCAGCAGTTTTTTCCCGGGTATGTCCCGTGATCGTGGTAAACTGTTTTTT.

The chain employs TRBV4-2 and TRBJ2-5; perhaps TRBD1 as D (5 bases). Germline CDR1 and CDR2: LGHNA and YNFKEQ. V lost 1 base and J 3 bases, leaving 18 bases between the germline ends. The CDR3 totals 17 residues. This CDR3 is CASSQVPAEPGKETQYF. The CDR3 region has the DNA TGTGCCAGCAGCCAAGTCCCCGCCGAACCAGGGAAAGAGACCCAGTACTTC.

The J gene is TRBJ2-1, the V gene TRBV4-1, with 8 bases matching TRBD1. There are 16 residues in the CDR3. The J segment lost 4 bases and the V segment lost 4 bases, leaving 9 bases of the junction unmatched. The germline V gene encodes CDR1 MGHRA and CDR2 YSYEKL. CDR3 in DNA: TGCGCCAGCAGCCGGACAGGGAGAGGGGGATACAATGAGCAGTTCTTC. Its protein is CASSRTGRGGYNEQFF.

This chain joins TRBV4-3 and TRBJ1-4; the D is unclear. The CDR3 covers 12 residues. Looked up from germline, CDR1 is LGHNA and CDR2 is YSLEER. V lost 3 bases and J lost 8, with 7 bases in between. The CDR3 coding sequence is TGCGCCAGCAGCCACTTAGGGGAAAAACTGTTTTTT. The encoded protein is CASSHLGEKLFF.

The gene calls are TRBV5-4 and TRBJ2-5; 7 nucleotides align to TRBD2. The CDR3 covers 13 residues. Germline trimming cut 4 bases from V and 4 bases from J; bases unmatched to any gene: 4. Germline V lookup: CDR1 SGHNT, CDR2 YYREEE (reference sequence). The CDR3 DNA reads as TGTGCCAGCAGCGCCCCGGGGGGAGAGACCCAGTACTTC. It codes for CASSAPGGETQYF.

The gene calls are TRBV27 and TRBJ2-3, with D tentatively TRBD2 (6 bases). CDR3 length: 15 residues. Trimming removed 3 bases from V and 0 bases from J, with 10 bases in between. Germline CDR1 is MNHEY and CDR2 is SMNVEV (reference sequence). CDR3: CASSFWGDSTDTQYF. CDR3 coding DNA: TGTGCCAGCAGTTTTTGGGGGGATAGCACAGATACGCAGTATTTT.

This rearrangement joins TRBV19 to TRBJ1-5; D not resolved. The CDR3 runs to 15 residues. The germline V gene has CDR1 LNHDA and CDR2 SQIVND (reference sequence). The V end was cut by 11 bases, the J end by 0 bases, with 17 bases between. CDR3 nucleotide sequence: TGTGCCCCCCCCCGTTGCAGGTATAGCAATCAGCCCCAGCATTTT. Protein sequence: CAPPRCRYSNQPQHF. The full variable domain, with the rest looked up from reference TRBV19 and TRBJ1-5, is DGGITQSPKYLFRKEGQNVTLSCEQNLNHDAMYWYRQDPGQGLRLIYYSQIVNDFQKGDIAEGYSVSREKKESFPLTVTSAQKNPTAFYLCAPPRCRYSNQPQHFGDGTRLSIL.

The chain has TRBV9 and TRBJ1-5; D is perhaps TRBD1 (6 bases). The CDR3 sequence is 15 residues long. Between the trimmed V and J ends, which lost 2 bases and 0 bases, there was a span of 9 bases. Germline loops: CDR1 SGDLS, CDR2 YYNGEE. The CDR3 DNA reads as TGTGCCAGCAGCGTGGGGGGCTATAGCAATCAGCCCCAGCATTTT. Its translation: CASSVGGYSNQPQHF.

The chain recombines TRBV27 with TRBJ2-1, with TRBD1 matching 7 bases. CDR3 length equals 15 residues. The V gene's germline CDR1 is MNHEY and CDR2 SMNVEV (reference sequence). The V gene end was trimmed by 6 bases and the J gene end by 4 bases; junction bases not matched to a gene: 9. CDR3 residues: CASSDRAPTYNEQFF. CDR3 DNA: TGTGCCAGCAGCGACAGGGCGCCAACGTACAATGAGCAGTTCTTC.

V usage is TRBV5-4 and J usage is TRBJ2-7, with 9 bases that match TRBD1. J lost 1 base, V lost 7 bases, and 3 bases had no gene match. The germline V gene has CDR1 SGHNT and CDR2 YYREEE (reference sequence). This CDR3 has 13 amino acids. DNA of the CDR3: TGTGCCAGCGCAGACAGGGGGTCCTACGAGCAGTACTTC. Translation gives CASADRGSYEQYF.

The chain joins TRBV19 to TRBJ1-1; 11 nucleotides line up with TRBD1. The CDR3 totals 14 residues. With V trimmed by 5 bases and J by 12 bases, 11 bases remained unmatched. The germline V gene has CDR1 LNHDA and CDR2 SQIVND (reference sequence). DNA for the CDR3: TGTGCCAGTAGTTCGGACAGGGGGCGCGAAAGGCCTTTCTTT. Translating gives CASSSDRGRERPFF.

The rearrangement links TRBV2 to TRBJ2-7, with D perhaps matching TRBD2 (7 bases). CDR3 size: 20 residues. V lost 6 bases and J 6 bases, leaving 36 bases between the germline ends. The germline V gene encodes CDR1 SNHLY and CDR2 FYNNEI. CDR3 nucleotide sequence: TGTGCCAGCAGGACCATTAACCTAGGGGGGGGACACCCCCTCTCGGTCGAGCAGTACTTC. This encodes CASRTINLGGGHPLSVEQYF.

V usage is TRBV15 and J usage is TRBJ2-1; 7 bases are a match to TRBD1. This CDR3 is built from 13 residues. After removal of 0 bases from V and 9 bases from J, the junction contained 2 bases not matched to a gene. The germline gives CDR1 LNHNV, CDR2 YYDKDF (reference sequence). The CDR3 DNA reads as TGTGCCACCAGCAGAGATACAGGGGCTGAGCAGTTCTTC. Translating it yields CATSRDTGAEQFF.

The chain carries TRBV7-9 and TRBJ2-3; D call uncertain. This CDR3 region has 15 residues. Germline V lookup: CDR1 SEHNR, CDR2 FQNEAQ (reference sequence). Trimming took 1 base from V and 0 from J, leaving 8 bases between them. The CDR3 reads CASSLVGASTDTQYF. In nucleotides, the CDR3 is TGTGCCAGCAGCTTAGTCGGCGCGAGCACAGATACGCAGTATTTT.

The chain recombines TRBV23-1 with TRBJ2-6; TRBD1 aligns across 8 bases. TRBV23-1 is designated an ORF whose function remains uncertain. Trimming took 2 bases from V and 2 from J; bases not matched to a gene: 14. The CDR3 runs 20 residues. CDR3 protein: CASSQTPTSDRVTGANVLTF. The CDR3 DNA follows: TGCGCCAGCAGTCAAACCCCGACTTCGGACAGGGTAACTGGGGCCAACGTCCTGACTTTC.